Each of the 23 T cell receptor beta chains below was sequenced from the same sample in a study of tumor and adjacent non-tumor tissue in lung cancer. The library came from three nested PCR rounds adapted from ARM-PCR protocols. TCRdb passed the multiplex PCR reads through MiXCR, listing each CDR3 protein once. The sample shows 60,000 to 85,000 distinct CDR3 sequences, 80% to 85% of them seen only once. The template was RNA from unsorted bulk tissue. Sequenced input: lung tumor tissue. Every receptor here comes from a woman aged 45-65 years with non-small cell lung cancer.

The chain joins TRBV20-1 to TRBJ2-5; possibly TRBD2 for D (6 bases). Per germline, CDR1 DFQATT and CDR2 SNEGSKA (reference sequence). CDR3 size: 15 residues. The V and J ends lost 4 bases and 2 bases respectively, with 17 bases between them. CDR3 protein: CSAIREWVGQETQYF. In nucleotides, the CDR3 is TGCAGTGCTATCCGGGAGTGGGTCGGGCAAGAGACCCAGTACTTC.

As to this clonotype: Since no conserved phenylalanine or tryptophan closes the CDR3, a read error is the likely cause. The rearrangement uses TRBV20-1 and TRBJ2-7, with 8 bases matching TRBD1. V lost 1 base and J lost 9; bases outside the gene matches: 11. The germline V gene encodes CDR1 DFQATT and CDR2 SNEGSKA (reference sequence). The CDR3 runs 14 residues. CDR3 nucleotide sequence: TGCAGTGCTAGAGTTGGGACAGGTAGATGGGGGCAGTACCTC. Its protein is CSARVGTGRWGQYL.

The V and J genes are TRBV20-1 and TRBJ2-7; tentative D call: TRBD2 (6 bases). Germline CDR1 reads DFQATT; CDR2 reads SNEGSKA (reference sequence). The ends were cut back, 6 bases at V and 0 bases at J, with 15 bases in the middle. The CDR3 extends over 14 amino acids. Written as DNA, the CDR3 is TGCAGTGCCCGGGGGAAACGGAACTCCTACGAGCAGTACTTC. Amino acid sequence: CSARGKRNSYEQYF.

The chain combines TRBV18 with TRBJ2-5; D is ambiguous. V was clipped by 9 bases and J by 1 base, with 3 bases between them. CDR1 is KGHSH and CDR2 is LQKENI in the germline V gene. There are 10 residues in the CDR3. The CDR3 region is CARSQETQYF. The DNA for the CDR3 is TGTGCCAGATCCCAAGAGACCCAGTACTTC.

The count of this clonotype is one. A much larger clone differs by one base, so this may be a read error. The chain has TRBV19 and TRBJ2-1, with 10 bases that match TRBD2. This CDR3 comprises 14 residues. CDR1 and CDR2 (germline): LNHDA, SQIVND (reference sequence). Here the CDR3 reads CASGSGRVYNVQFF. CDR3 nucleotides: TGTGCCTCCGGGAGCGGGAGGGTATACAATGTGCAGTTCTTC.

Remarks on this clonotype: One junction end does not reproduce the germline sequence, and a read error may be involved. V usage is TRBV10-3 and J usage is TRBJ2-1; TRBD2 agrees at 7 bases. The CDR3 length is 14 residues. From germline, CDR1 is ENHRY and CDR2 SYGVKD. CDR3 loop: CAMSSSGENNEQFF. The CDR3 bases are TGTGCCATGAGTTCTAGCGGTGAAAACAATGAACAGTTCTTC.

By its share, this clonotype is medium-sized. The J gene is TRBJ2-2, the V gene TRBV6-1; D is perhaps TRBD1 (5 bases). Germline V gene sequence: CDR1 MNHNS, CDR2 SASEGT. This CDR3 has 16 residues. Trimming pared 7 bases from V and 1 base from J, leaving 16 bases between. The CDR3 is CASMRFSTVNTGELFF. CDR3 DNA sequence: TGTGCCAGCATGCGGTTTTCGACAGTGAACACCGGGGAGCTGTTTTTT.

Of note for this clonotype: Germline and junction disagree at one end, which may indicate a read error. The chain is built from TRBV11-2 and TRBJ2-1, with D perhaps matching TRBD1 (6 bases). CDR3 length equals 12 residues. Germline V gene sequence: CDR1 SGHAT, CDR2 FQNNGV. CDR3 bases: TGTGTCAGCAACTTGGGACATTACCAGCAGTTTTTC. Amino acid sequence: CVSNLGHYQQFF.

Regarding this clonotype: The CDR3 carries no conserved terminal phenylalanine or tryptophan, so it likely arises from a read error. The V call is TRBV20-1, the J call TRBJ2-7; 9 positions match TRBD1. The CDR3 length is 14 residues. With V trimmed by 6 bases and J by 2 bases, 8 bases remained unmatched. The germline CDR1 and CDR2 sequences are DFQATT and SNEGSKA (reference sequence). CDR3 protein: CSASGTGRPYEQYL. CDR3 bases: TGCAGTGCCTCCGGGACAGGGAGACCCTACGAGCAGTACTTA.

Comments on this clonotype: The junction shows a germline mismatch at one end, possibly a read error. The genes are TRBV12-3 or TRBV12-4 and TRBJ2-3, with D perhaps TRBD2 (6 bases). The CDR3 contains 13 residues. CDR3 sequence: CANRIIAADAQYF. The CDR3 coding sequence is TGTGCCAACAGGATAATAGCGGCAGATGCGCAGTATTTT.

To note about this clonotype: A much larger clone lies one base from this, so it may be a read error. The chain couples TRBV7-8 to TRBJ1-4; a weak D match, TRBD1 (6 bases). The V gene's germline CDR1 is SGHVS and CDR2 FQNEAQ. This CDR3 contains 15 residues. The CDR3 reads CASSFHRVTNEELFF. The CDR3 region has the DNA TGTGCCAGCAGCTTCCACAGGGTCACTAATGAAGAACTGTTTTTT.

Remarks on this clonotype: At one of its ends the junction is not consistent with the germline gene, which may arise from a read error. The V and J genes are TRBV7-7 and TRBJ2-5; tentative D call: TRBD2 (5 bases). The CDR3 is 13 residues long. Germline lookup yields CDR1 SSHAT and CDR2 FNYEAQ (reference sequence). CDR3 nucleotides: TGTGCTAGCAGCCCGGACTTGCAAGAGACCCAGTACTTC. This codes for CASSPDLQETQYF.

A remark on this clonotype: In this CDR3 the conserved last residue, phenylalanine or tryptophan, is missing, so a read error is likely. CDR3 amino acids: CASSATGVTLHS. The CDR3 DNA sequence: TGTGCCAGCAGTGCAACAGGGGTCACACTCCACTCT. The chain combines TRBV12-3 or TRBV12-4 with TRBJ1-6, with TRBD1 matching 7 bases. Germline trimming cut 5 bases from V and 16 bases from J; bases unmatched to any gene: 8. CDR3 length equals 12 residues.

Notes on this clonotype: The junction and the germline gene differ at one end; a read error may be behind it. The DNA for the CDR3 is TGCACTGGTAGACAAGGGAGGCAAGAGACCCAATACTTC. This codes for CTGRQGRQETQYF. This chain joins TRBV20-1 and TRBJ2-5; a weak D match, TRBD2 (6 bases). This CDR3 is 13 amino acids long. Germline V lookup: CDR1 DFQATT, CDR2 SNEGSKA (reference sequence).

V and J are TRBV20-1 and TRBJ2-2; D is tentatively TRBD1 or TRBD2 (5 bases each). Germline CDR1 and CDR2: DFQATT and SNEGSKA (reference sequence). Trimming took 0 bases from V and 13 from J, leaving 21 bases between them. CDR3 length: 15 residues. CDR3 sequence reads: CSARDNGGNPGMLFF. The CDR3 DNA follows: TGCAGTGCTAGAGATAATGGGGGAAACCCCGGGATGCTGTTTTTT.

Remarks on this clonotype: The CDR3 does not close with the conserved phenylalanine or tryptophan, likely indicating a read error. J is TRBJ2-5 and V is TRBV4-1; D is uncertain. CDR3 length: 16 amino acids. The V gene's germline CDR1 is MGHRA and CDR2 YSYEKL. V shed 1 base and J shed 1 base, with 13 bases lying between them. CDR3 amino acids: CASSQAKWNSQETQYL. The DNA of the CDR3 is TGCGCCAGCAGCCAAGCCAAGTGGAACAGCCAAGAGACCCAGTACTTA.

As for this clonotype: A much larger clone is a single base away; this may be a read error. The chain couples TRBV7-9 to TRBJ2-3, with 16 bases lining up with TRBD2. Trimming cost V 6 bases and J 5 bases; bases outside gene matches: 8. CDR3 length: 17 residues. Germline V gene lookup returns CDR1 SEHNR and CDR2 FQNEAQ (reference sequence). CDR3 DNA: TGTGCCAGCAGGGCGGGACTAGCGGGAGGGCCGGGAGATACGCAGTATTTT. Translation gives CASRAGLAGGPGDTQYF.

About this clonotype itself: The conserved closing phenylalanine or tryptophan is absent in this CDR3, likely reflecting a read error. Because the CDR3's place on the DNA is in doubt, the DNA is left out and the CDR3 is given as listed by TCRdb. This CDR3 reads CASSFNVDTGELFS. V and J are TRBV11-2 and TRBJ2-2. The CDR3 extends over 14 residues, inclusive of both ends. Germline V gene data show CDR1 as SGHAT and CDR2 as FQNNGV.

About this clonotype itself: One end of the junction varies from germline; a read error may be responsible. The CDR3 reads CASHQAKRNGQETHYF. The CDR3 bases are TGCGCCAGCCACCAAGCCAAGAGGAACGGCCAAGAGACCCACTACTTC. The rearrangement links TRBV4-1 to TRBJ2-5; D call uncertain. The CDR3 length is 16 residues. The germline V gene encodes CDR1 MGHRA and CDR2 YSYEKL.

The gene calls are TRBV10-3 and TRBJ2-7, with no clear D. CDR1 is ENHRY and CDR2 is SYGVKD in the germline V gene. The V end lost 2 bases, the J end lost 10 bases, and 15 bases lay between the germline ends. The CDR3 has 13 residues. DNA of the CDR3: TGTGCCATCAGTGAGGGCGGACCCTACAAACAGTACTTC. This gives the protein CAISEGGPYKQYF.

The chain recombines TRBV2 with TRBJ1-1; 9 nucleotides agree with TRBD1. Germline V lookup: CDR1 SNHLY, CDR2 FYNNEI. CDR3 size: 15 residues. The J segment lost 5 bases and the V segment lost 7 bases, leaving 11 bases of the junction unmatched. CDR3 loop: CASNLGQGRLTEAFF. The CDR3 DNA sequence: TGTGCCAGCAATCTTGGACAGGGGCGGTTGACTGAAGCTTTCTTT.

Comments on this clonotype: A junction end diverges from the germline sequence, so it may reflect a read error. The CDR3 reads CSDDALNEQFF. The DNA for the CDR3 is TGCAGCGATGACGCCCTAAATGAGCAGTTTTTC. V gene TRBV29-1 combines with J gene TRBJ2-1; no reliable D call. CDR1 and CDR2 from the germline V gene are SQVTM and ANQGSEA. This CDR3 has 11 residues.

Concerning this clonotype itself: This may arise from a read error, as a much more abundant clone is one base away. The chain combines TRBV14 with TRBJ1-2, with D perhaps matching TRBD1 (5 bases). The germline V gene encodes CDR1 SGHDN and CDR2 FVKESK. This CDR3 has 14 amino acids. The CDR3 DNA is TGTTCCAGCAGCCAAGATGGGGGACCAGAGGGCTACACCTTC. It yields the protein CSSSQDGGPEGYTF.